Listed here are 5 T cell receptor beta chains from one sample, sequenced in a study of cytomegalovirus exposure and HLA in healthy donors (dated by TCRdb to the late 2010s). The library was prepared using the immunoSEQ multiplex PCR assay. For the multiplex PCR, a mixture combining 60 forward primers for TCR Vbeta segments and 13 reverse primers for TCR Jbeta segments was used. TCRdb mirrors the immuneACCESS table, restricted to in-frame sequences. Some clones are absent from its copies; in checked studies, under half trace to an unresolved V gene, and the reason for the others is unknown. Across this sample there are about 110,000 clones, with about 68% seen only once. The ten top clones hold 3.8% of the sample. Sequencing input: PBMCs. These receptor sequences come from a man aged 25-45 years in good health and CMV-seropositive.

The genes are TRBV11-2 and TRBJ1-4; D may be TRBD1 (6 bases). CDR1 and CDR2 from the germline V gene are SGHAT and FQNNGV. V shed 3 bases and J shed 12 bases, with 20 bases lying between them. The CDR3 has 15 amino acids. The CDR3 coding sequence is TGTGCCAGCAGCTTGGGGACATACGCGGGAGTTGAACTGTTTTTT. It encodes CASSLGTYAGVELFF.

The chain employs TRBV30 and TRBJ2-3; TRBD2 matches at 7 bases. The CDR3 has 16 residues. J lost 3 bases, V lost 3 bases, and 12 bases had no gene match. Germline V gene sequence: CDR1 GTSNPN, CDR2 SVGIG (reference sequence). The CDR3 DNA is TGTGCCTGGAGCCCAGGTGGGTCTAGCGGTACAGATACGCAGTATTTT. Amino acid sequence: CAWSPGGSSGTDTQYF.

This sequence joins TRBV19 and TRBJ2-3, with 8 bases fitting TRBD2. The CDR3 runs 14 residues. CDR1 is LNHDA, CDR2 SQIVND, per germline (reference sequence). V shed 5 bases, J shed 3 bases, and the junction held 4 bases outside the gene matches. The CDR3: CASSLAGGTDTQYF. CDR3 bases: TGTGCCAGTAGTTTGGCGGGGGGTACAGATACGCAGTATTTT. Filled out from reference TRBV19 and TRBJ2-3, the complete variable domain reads DGGITQSPKYLFRKEGQNVTLSCEQNLNHDAMYWYRQDPGQGLRLIYYSQIVNDFQKGDIAEGYSVSREKKESFPLTVTSAQKNPTAFYLCASSLAGGTDTQYFGPGTRLTVL.

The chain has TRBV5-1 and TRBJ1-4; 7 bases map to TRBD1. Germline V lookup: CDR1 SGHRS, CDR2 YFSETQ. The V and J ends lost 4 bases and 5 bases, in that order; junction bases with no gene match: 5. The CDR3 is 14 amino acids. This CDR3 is CASSLDRLNEKLFF. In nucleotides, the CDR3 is TGCGCCAGCAGCCTGGACAGGCTAAATGAAAAACTGTTTTTT.

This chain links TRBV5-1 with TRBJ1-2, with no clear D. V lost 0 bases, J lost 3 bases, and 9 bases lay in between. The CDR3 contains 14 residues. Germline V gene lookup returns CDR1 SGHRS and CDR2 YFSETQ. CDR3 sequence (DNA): TGCGCCAGCAGCTTGGTGGGTACAGACTATGGCTACACCTTC. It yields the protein CASSLVGTDYGYTF.